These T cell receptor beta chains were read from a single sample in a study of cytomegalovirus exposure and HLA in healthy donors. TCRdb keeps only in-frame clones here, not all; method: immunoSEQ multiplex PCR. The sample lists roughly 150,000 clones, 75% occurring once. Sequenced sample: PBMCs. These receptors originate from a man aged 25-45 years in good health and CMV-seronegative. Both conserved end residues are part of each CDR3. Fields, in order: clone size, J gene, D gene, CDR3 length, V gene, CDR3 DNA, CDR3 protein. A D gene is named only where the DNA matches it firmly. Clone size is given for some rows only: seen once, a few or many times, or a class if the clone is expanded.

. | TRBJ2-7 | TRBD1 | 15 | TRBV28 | TGTGCCAGCAGTTTTCCCCAGGGGGCCTCCTACGAGCAGTACTTC | CASSFPQGASYEQYF
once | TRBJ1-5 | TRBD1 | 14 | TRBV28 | TGTGCCAGCACTTGGACAGGGTTAAGTCAGCCCCAGCATTTT | CASTWTGLSQPQHF
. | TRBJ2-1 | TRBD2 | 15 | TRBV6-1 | TGTGCCAGCAGTGAACTAGCGGGGGGTGACAATGAGCAGTTCTTC | CASSELAGGDNEQFF
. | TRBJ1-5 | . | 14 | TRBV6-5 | TGTGCCAGCGGAGATGGGCAGGGCGGACAGCCCCAGCATTTT | CASGDGQGGQPQHF
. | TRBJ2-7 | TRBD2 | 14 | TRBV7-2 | TGTGCCAGCAGCTTAGGTTTATTAGCGGGAGAGCAGTACTTC | CASSLGLLAGEQYF
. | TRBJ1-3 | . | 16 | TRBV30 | TGTGCCTGGCCCCGGGGGAGGCCACATTCTGGAAACACCATATATTTT | CAWPRGRPHSGNTIYF
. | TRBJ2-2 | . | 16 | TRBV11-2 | TGTGCCACCGCCCCCTTAACGGGGGAGAACACCGGGGAGCTGTTTTTT | CATAPLTGENTGELFF
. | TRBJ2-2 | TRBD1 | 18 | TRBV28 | TGTGCCAGCAGTCCCGGGACAGGGAAGGGTCTAAGGTCCGGGGAGCTGTTTTTT | CASSPGTGKGLRSGELFF
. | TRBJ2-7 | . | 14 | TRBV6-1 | TGTGCCAGCAGTGGTCTCCCCCAGGAAAACGAGCAGTACTTC | CASSGLPQENEQYF
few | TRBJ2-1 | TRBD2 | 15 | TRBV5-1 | TGCGCCAGCAGCTTGGTGCTAGCGGGAGAGGTAGAACAGTTCTTC | CASSLVLAGEVEQFF
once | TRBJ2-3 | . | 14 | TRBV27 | TGTGCCAGCACCGGGGAGTACGGAACAGATACGCAGTATTTT | CASTGEYGTDTQYF
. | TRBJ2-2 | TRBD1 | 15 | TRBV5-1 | TGCGCCAGCACGGGAACCACAGGGGGCACCGGGGAGCTGTTTTTT | CASTGTTGGTGELFF
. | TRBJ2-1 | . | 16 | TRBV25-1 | TGTGCCAGCAGTGGCCCCCCCAGGGCAGTTTACAATGAGCAGTTCTTC | CASSGPPRAVYNEQFF
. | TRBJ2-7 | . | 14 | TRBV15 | TGTGCCACCAGCAGAGGTGGGAGTTCCTACGAGCAGTACTTC | CATSRGGSSYEQYF
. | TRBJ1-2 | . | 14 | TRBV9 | TGTGCCAGCAGCCAGGGCCAATATAACTATGGCTACACCTTC | CASSQGQYNYGYTF
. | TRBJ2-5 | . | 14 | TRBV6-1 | TGTGCCAGCAGTCCTACTAGTGTTAGAGAGACCCAGTACTTC | CASSPTSVRETQYF
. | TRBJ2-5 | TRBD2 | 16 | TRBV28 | TGTGCCAGCAGGCCCCGACTAGCGGGGGGCCCGGAGACCCAGTACTTC | CASRPRLAGGPETQYF
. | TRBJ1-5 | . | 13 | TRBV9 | TGTGCCAGCAGCTGGGAGGGTGAGGGGCCCCAGCATTTT | CASSWEGEGPQHF
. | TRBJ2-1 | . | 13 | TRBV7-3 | TGTGCCAGCAGCTTTTCGGGGTCTAATGAGCAGTTCTTC | CASSFSGSNEQFF
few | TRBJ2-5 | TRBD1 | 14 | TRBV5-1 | TGCGCCAGCAGCGCTCAGGGGGCCCAAGAGACCCAGTACTTC | CASSAQGAQETQYF
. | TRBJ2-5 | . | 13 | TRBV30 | TGTGCCTGGAGTGTTAGTTACCAAGAGACCCAGTACTTC | CAWSVSYQETQYF
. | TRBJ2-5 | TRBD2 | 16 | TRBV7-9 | TGTTCCAGCAGCTTAGTAAGGACTAGCGCTCAAGAGGCCCAGTACTTC | CSSSLVRTSAQEAQYF
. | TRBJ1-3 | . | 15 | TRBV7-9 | TGTGCCAGCAGCCATCCCGACAGGAGGGGAAACACCATATATTTT | CASSHPDRRGNTIYF
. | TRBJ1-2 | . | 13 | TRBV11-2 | TGTGCCAGCAGCTTAATTGGCAGGCCAGGCTACACCTTC | CASSLIGRPGYTF
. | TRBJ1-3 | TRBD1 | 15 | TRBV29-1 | TGCAGCGTGGTGGGACAGGGGGCGTCTGGAAACACCATATATTTT | CSVVGQGASGNTIYF
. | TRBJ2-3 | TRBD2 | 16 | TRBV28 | TGTGCCAGCAGTTCCCCCAAGGCTAGCGGGCGAGATACGCAGTATTTT | CASSSPKASGRDTQYF
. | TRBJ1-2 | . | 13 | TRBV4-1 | TGCGCCAGCAGCCAAGGTATGGGGGCTGGCTACACCTTC | CASSQGMGAGYTF
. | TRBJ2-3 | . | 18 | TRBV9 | TGTGCCAGGGGGCCGCAGACAGGGGCGGGGGGGCTCACAGATACGCAGTATTTT | CARGPQTGAGGLTDTQYF
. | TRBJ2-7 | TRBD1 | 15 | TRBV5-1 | TGCGCCAGCAGCTTGGCCGGAGACAGGGACTACGAGCAGTACTTC | CASSLAGDRDYEQYF
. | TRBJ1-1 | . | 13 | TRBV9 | TGTGCCAGCGACCTCGGGGGTGGCACTGAAGCTTTCTTT | CASDLGGGTEAFF
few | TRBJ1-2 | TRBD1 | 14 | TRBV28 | TGTGCCAGCACCCTGGGACAGGGACTTGGAGGCTACACCTTC | CASTLGQGLGGYTF
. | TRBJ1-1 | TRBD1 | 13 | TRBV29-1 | TGCAGCGCAACGGACAGGGGCGGAACTGAAGCTTTCTTT | CSATDRGGTEAFF
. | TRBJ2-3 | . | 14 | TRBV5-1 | TGCGCCAGCAGCTTGGGCGGGTTCACAGATACGCAGTATTTT | CASSLGGFTDTQYF
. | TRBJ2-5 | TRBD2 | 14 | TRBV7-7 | TGTGCTAGCAGCGGGACTAGCGGGGTGGAGACCCAGTACTTC | CASSGTSGVETQYF
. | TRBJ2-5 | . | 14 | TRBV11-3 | TGTGCCAGCAGCTTAAGCCCGTACCAAGAGACCCAGTACTTC | CASSLSPYQETQYF
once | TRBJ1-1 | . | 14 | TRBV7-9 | TGTGCCAGCAGCTCCCAGGGCCCTTCCACTGAAGCTTTCTTT | CASSSQGPSTEAFF
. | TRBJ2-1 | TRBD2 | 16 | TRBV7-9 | TGTGTCAGCAGCTCAGAGACTAGCGGGTTGGGTAAGGAGCAGTTCTTC | CVSSSETSGLGKEQFF
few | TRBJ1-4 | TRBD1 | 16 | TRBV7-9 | TGTGCCCTCCAGGGACAGGGGAGGGGTGGTGGTGAAAAACTGTTTTTT | CALQGQGRGGGEKLFF
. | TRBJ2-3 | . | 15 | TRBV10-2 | TGCGCCAGCAGTGAAGTAGGGGGAATCACAGATACGCAGTATTTT | CASSEVGGITDTQYF
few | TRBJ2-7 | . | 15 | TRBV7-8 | TGTGCCAGCAGCATGGCAGGGGCGCGGACCTACGAGCAGTACTTC | CASSMAGARTYEQYF
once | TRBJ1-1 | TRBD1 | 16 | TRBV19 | TGTGCCAGTAGTATTATGGCGCAGGGGGCGCAGGTCGAAGCTTTCTTT | CASSIMAQGAQVEAFF
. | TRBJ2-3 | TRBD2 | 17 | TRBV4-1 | TGCGCCAGCAGCCGGACTAGCGGGGGCCCTAGCACAGATACGCAGTATTTT | CASSRTSGGPSTDTQYF
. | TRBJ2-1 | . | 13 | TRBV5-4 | TGTGCCAGCAGCTTAGAATCCGTGCCAGGGAAGTTCTTC | CASSLESVPGKFF
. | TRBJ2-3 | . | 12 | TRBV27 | TGTGCCAGCAGTTTATCTGGGCTCCTGCAGTATTTT | CASSLSGLLQYF
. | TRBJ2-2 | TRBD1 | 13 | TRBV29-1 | TGCAGCGTTGAAGGCAGGGGGCAAGGGGAGCTGTTTTTT | CSVEGRGQGELFF
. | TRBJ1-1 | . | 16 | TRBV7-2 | TGTGCCAGCAGCTTAGAGGGGCCAGGGTATAACACTGAAGCTTTCTTT | CASSLEGPGYNTEAFF
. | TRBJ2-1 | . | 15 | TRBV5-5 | TGTGCCAGCAGCCGGGCCGACAGCGGGTACAATGAGCAGTTCTTC | CASSRADSGYNEQFF
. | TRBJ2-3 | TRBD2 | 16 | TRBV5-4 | TGTGCCAGCAGCATCGGACTAGCGGGAGGCACAGATACGCAGTATTTT | CASSIGLAGGTDTQYF
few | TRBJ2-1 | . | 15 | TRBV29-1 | TGCAGCGTTGAAAAGAAGACAGCCCCGCGAAATGAGCAGTTCTTC | CSVEKKTAPRNEQFF
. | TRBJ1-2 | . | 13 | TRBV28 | TGTGCCAGCAGTTTACGGGATGGCTATGGCTACACCTTC | CASSLRDGYGYTF
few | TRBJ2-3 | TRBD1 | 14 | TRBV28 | TGTGCCAGCAGTACGGGGACAGGGGAAGATACGCAGTATTTT | CASSTGTGEDTQYF
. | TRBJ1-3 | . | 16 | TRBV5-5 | TGTGCCAGCAGCTACTCCCTACCCCGGGTAGGAAACACCATATATTTT | CASSYSLPRVGNTIYF
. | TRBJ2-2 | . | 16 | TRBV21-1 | TGTGCCAGCAGCAAACTCCTCCCTTGGCCCACCGGGGAGCTGTTTTTT | CASSKLLPWPTGELFF